The T cell receptor beta chain under discussion was sequenced for a study of T-cell reconstitution after alpha-beta-depleted transplantation in children listed by TCRdb under 2016. The study in broad terms: The study quantitatively tracked T-cell immune reconstitution after TCRalphabeta/CD19-depleted allogeneic hematopoietic cell transplantation in children using TCR repertoire profiling.

Reading from cysteine to phenylalanine, the CDR3 counts 18 amino acids. The entry retains the CDR3 DNA only, 54 bases that are in frame from base 1. The germline V gene yields SNHLY for CDR1 and FYNNEI for CDR2. V is trimmed back by 1 base and J by 0 bases, and the junction contains 9 bases that no gene match accounts for. Libraries were constructed by PCR. The instrument was an Illumina HiSeq 2500. Molecular barcoding was employed in the preparation of TCR libraries, with unique molecular identifiers being used to normalize TCRbeta repertoire quantification. TCRdb reworked the public reads: Q25 trimming with fastp, MiXCR clone assembly, productive beta chains retained. Each record represents a unique CDR3 protein, reported with the most common genes and DNA among its rows. Across this sample there are hundreds of thousands of distinct CDR3 sequences, with about 18% seen only once. Approximately 3% of the sample is in the top ten clones.

This clonotype was seen only a few times. Its recognized antigen is unknown. No much larger clone is present one base from it, and per-base qualities are unavailable. This TCR derives from a human donor who donated a stem cell graft to a child with acute lymphoblastic leukemia. The rearranged segments are TRBV2 and TRBJ2-4, and TRBD1 aligns with 7 junction nucleotides. The specimen was PBMCs from the stem cell graft donor, collected from the stem cell graft. At the DNA level, the sequence is TGTGCCAGCAGTGAAGGGTCGGGACAGTTACTAGCCAAAAACATTCAGTACTTC. Its coded protein is CASSEGSGQLLAKNIQYF. Beyond the CDR3, the reference TRBV2 and TRBJ2-4 genes provide the residues; the full variable domain reads: EPEVTQTPSHQVTQMGQEVILRCVPISNHLYFYWYRQILGQKVEFLVSFYNNEISEKSEIFDDQFSVERPDGSNFTLKIRSTKLEDSAMYFCASSEGSGQLLAKNIQYFGAGTRLSVL.